The 17 T cell receptor beta chains in this list originate from one sample, sequenced in a study of blood T cell repertoires in COVID-19. Generated by immunoSEQ multiplex PCR, the TCRdb table keeps only in-frame clones and is missing some. The sample has 240,000 or so clones; 70% to 90% are singletons. Sequencing input: peripheral blood. The receptors stem from a woman aged 25 to 39 who had recovered from COVID-19.

The rearrangement uses TRBV6-5 and TRBJ2-1, with 9 nucleotides matching TRBD2. V lost 6 bases, J lost 7 bases, and 10 bases stayed unmatched. The CDR3 contains 15 residues. The germline V gene encodes CDR1 MNHEY and CDR2 SVGAGI. The CDR3 DNA is TGTGCCAGCAGCCGCGGGGGGGCCGGGGTGAATGAGCAGTTCTTC. This sequence encodes CASSRGGAGVNEQFF.

CDR3 nucleotides: TGCGCCAGCAGCCAACGGACTAGCTCCTACGAGCAGTACTTC. Encoded protein: CASSQRTSSYEQYF. The chain is built from TRBV4-1 and TRBJ2-7, with 7 bases lining up with TRBD2. CDR3 length: 14 residues. V trimming: 2 bases; J trimming: 0 bases; junction bases outside the gene matches: 1. The germline CDR1 and CDR2 sequences are MGHRA and YSYEKL.

CDR3 nucleotides: TGTGCCAGCGGATTAGGGGGCGCAAGCCGCTACACCTTC. Residues: CASGLGGASRYTF. The rearrangement joins TRBV27 to TRBJ1-2, with TRBD1 identical over 7 bases. The CDR3 is 13 residues long. With V trimmed by 8 bases and J by 9 bases, 12 bases remained unmatched. Germline V gives CDR1 MNHEY, CDR2 SMNVEV (reference sequence).

This sequence joins TRBV10-2 and TRBJ1-4; 7 nucleotides line up with TRBD1. CDR3 length: 13 residues. In germline, CDR1 is WSHSY, CDR2 SAAADI. Trimming took 8 bases from V and 2 from J; bases not matched to a gene: 2. In DNA form, the CDR3 reads TGCGCCAGCCAGACAGGGACTAATGAAAAACTGTTTTTT. Its translation: CASQTGTNEKLFF.

J is TRBJ2-3 and V is TRBV2; TRBD2 matches at 16 bases. J lost 2 bases, V lost 5 bases, and 4 bases had no gene match. There are 17 residues in the CDR3. Germline CDR1 and CDR2: SNHLY and FYNNEI. The CDR3, as DNA: TGTGCCAGCAGTCCGGGACTAGCGGGGGGGATCACAGATACGCAGTATTTT. Protein sequence: CASSPGLAGGITDTQYF. Based on the CDR3 plus reference TRBV2 and TRBJ2-3, the full variable domain is EPEVTQTPSHQVTQMGQEVILRCVPISNHLYFYWYRQILGQKVEFLVSFYNNEISEKSEIFDDQFSVERPDGSNFTLKIRSTKLEDSAMYFCASSPGLAGGITDTQYFGPGTRLTVL.

The chain carries TRBV7-7 and TRBJ2-5, with 8 bases aligning to TRBD2. CDR1 SSHAT and CDR2 FNYEAQ come from the germline V gene (reference sequence). The length of the CDR3 is 14 residues. The junction had 4 bases not matched to a gene; V was cut back by 5 bases and J by 2 bases. The CDR3 loop is CASSLGLDQETQYF. CDR3 coding DNA: TGTGCCAGCAGCCTGGGACTAGATCAAGAGACCCAGTACTTC.

The chain joins TRBV10-1 to TRBJ2-3, with D maybe TRBD1 (6 bases). Trimming removed 2 bases at V and 3 bases at J, with 15 bases between. In germline, CDR1 is WNHNN, CDR2 SYGVQD (reference sequence). The CDR3 consists of 16 residues. The CDR3 bases are TGCGCCAGCAGTGAGACCTCGACAGGCCAGACAGATACGCAGTATTTT. It codes for CASSETSTGQTDTQYF.

This clone was seen a single time. The rearrangement links TRBV5-1 to TRBJ2-3, with 8 bases fitting TRBD2. Unmatched junction bases numbered 9, after V lost 4 bases and J lost 2 bases. The CDR3 runs to 16 residues. Per germline, CDR1 SGHRS and CDR2 YFSETQ. The CDR3 DNA is TGCGCCAGCAGCGGGGGCCAGCGGGGGAACACAGATACGCAGTATTTT. Amino acid sequence: CASSGGQRGNTDTQYF.

The genes are TRBV2 and TRBJ1-5, with D perhaps TRBD1 (5 bases). This CDR3 is built from 15 residues. Germline V gene sequence: CDR1 SNHLY, CDR2 FYNNEI. V lost 8 bases and J 2 bases, leaving 16 bases between the germline ends. The CDR3 DNA reads as TGTGCCAGCGAGGGGAGGGTTGCGGGCAATCAGCCCCAGCATTTT. The encoded protein is CASEGRVAGNQPQHF.

V gene TRBV5-4 combines with J gene TRBJ1-3; 10 nucleotides line up with TRBD1. Losses at the gene ends were 3 bases for V and 4 bases for J; bases not matched to a gene: 7. Germline V gives CDR1 SGHNT, CDR2 YYREEE (reference sequence). The CDR3 length is 16 residues. CDR3 residues: CASSSGQGLIGNTIYF. DNA for the CDR3: TGTGCCAGCAGCTCGGGACAGGGGTTAATCGGAAACACCATATATTTT.

This chain joins TRBV6-5 and TRBJ2-3, with 8 bases lining up with TRBD2. Germline loops: CDR1 MNHEY, CDR2 SVGAGI. Unmatched junction bases numbered 8, after V lost 4 bases and J lost 2 bases. There are 16 residues in the CDR3. DNA for the CDR3: TGTGCCAGCAGTTTGGTGCGGGGGGCGCCCACAGATACGCAGTATTTT. Translating it yields CASSLVRGAPTDTQYF.

The V call is TRBV6-5, the J call TRBJ1-2, with D perhaps TRBD1 (6 bases). Germline loops: CDR1 MNHEY, CDR2 SVGAGI. CDR3 length: 16 residues. V was clipped by 0 bases and J by 4 bases, with 15 bases between them. The CDR3 region has the DNA TGTGCCAGCAGTTACTCCCGCATTACAGGGCCCTATGGCTACACCTTC. Encoded protein: CASSYSRITGPYGYTF.

The CDR3 bases are TGTGCCAGCAGACCCCCTACGACAGGGAACACTGAAGCTTTCTTT. This encodes CASRPPTTGNTEAFF. The chain combines TRBV6-5 with TRBJ1-1, with a weak D call TRBD1 (6 bases). The germline V gene has CDR1 MNHEY and CDR2 SVGAGI. Trimming removed 6 bases at V and 1 base at J, with 15 bases between. CDR3 length equals 15 residues.

In nucleotides, the CDR3 is TGCGCCAGCAGCTTGGTGGGTCGGACAGTTCCCACAGATACGCAGTATTTT. Its protein is CASSLVGRTVPTDTQYF. The chain combines TRBV5-1 with TRBJ2-3; D is perhaps TRBD1 (6 bases). This CDR3 is built from 17 residues. The germline V and J ends were trimmed by 0 bases and 2 bases, with 16 bases remaining between them. Per the germline V gene, CDR1 is SGHRS and CDR2 is YFSETQ.

The J gene is TRBJ1-5, the V gene TRBV6-5, with 9 bases identical to TRBD1. CDR1 is MNHEY, CDR2 SVGAGI, per germline. V shed 6 bases and J 4 bases; nucleotides not matched to a gene: 7. This CDR3 region has 15 residues. Here the CDR3 reads CASSHLGQGNQPQHF. CDR3 DNA: TGTGCCAGCAGCCATCTAGGACAGGGGAATCAGCCCCAGCATTTT.

The gene calls are TRBV3-1 (or the pseudogene TRBV3-2) and TRBJ1-2; the match to TRBD1 covers 8 bases. The J segment lost 4 bases and the V segment lost 0 bases, leaving 1 base of the junction unmatched. CDR1 is LGHDT and CDR2 is YNNKEL in the germline V gene (reference sequence). The CDR3 contains 14 residues. DNA for the CDR3: TGTGCCAGCAGCCAAGAGACAGGGGTCTATGGCTACACCTTC. It yields the protein CASSQETGVYGYTF.

This sequence joins TRBV5-4 and TRBJ1-2, with a weak D call TRBD1 (5 bases). The V gene lost 2 bases and the J gene lost 4 bases, with 12 bases spanning the gap. The CDR3 length is 14 residues. Germline CDR1 is SGHNT and CDR2 is YYREEE (reference sequence). CDR3 nucleotide sequence: TGTGCCAGCAGCTTTGCACCGGGGGGCTATGGCTACACCTTC. Its translation is CASSFAPGGYGYTF.